The entry below gives a single T cell receptor beta chain sequence along with its context. Its antigen is currently unknown. It was the approximately 130-subject validation cohort, separate from the roughly 700-subject first cohort, to which the donors belonged. Clones were sequenced by immunoSEQ multiplex PCR, and TCRdb holds only the in-frame ones, with some missing. The table shows some 200,000 clones, with approximately 86% occurring only once. The data were obtained in a study of cytomegalovirus exposure and HLA in healthy donors. Overall study results and limits: Researchers catalogued roughly 170 TCR beta chains as cytomegalovirus-associated. In vitro checks showed that three CMV-associated chains really do target CMV antigens.

With 7 bases removed from V and 8 bases from J, the gap between germline ends came to 15 bases. Germline loops: CDR1 SEHNR, CDR2 FQNEAQ (reference sequence). The CDR3 is 13 amino acids. The sample comprised PBMCs. The chain is built from TRBV7-9 and TRBJ1-3; D uncertain. This TCR derives from a man younger than 45 in good health and CMV-seropositive. The CDR3 coding sequence is TGTGCCAGCAACCGAAGCGGGCGGCACACCATATATTTT. This gives the protein CASNRSGRHTIYF.